Listed below are T cell receptor beta chains from one sample, sequenced in a study of spatial heterogeneity in lung cancer. Using its own MiXCR run on the 5' RACE reads, TCRdb lists one record per CDR3 protein. Of around 87,000 distinct CDR3 sequences listed, approximately 12% were seen once; the top ten hold just over 40%. Material: PBMCs, obtained at surgery. These TCRs come from a male donor with early-stage non-small cell lung cancer. CDR3s include the opening cysteine and the closing phenylalanine or tryptophan. D genes are given only for firm matches. Clone sizes are given selectively: once, few, many, or a class where the clone is expanded.

>TRBV3-1|-|TRBJ2-3|many
CASGWDSLTDTQYF
TGTGCCAGCGGCTGGGACTCCCTCACAGATACGCAGTATTTT
>TRBV7-2|-|TRBJ2-6|few
CASSVRGLGTGTNVLTF
TGTGCCAGCAGCGTAAGGGGGCTCGGGACTGGGACCAACGTCCTGACTTTC
>TRBV12-3/TRBV12-4|TRBD2|TRBJ2-1|-
CASSKLRSGTSGGVAQFF
TGTGCCAGCTCGAAACTCCGCTCCGGGACTAGCGGGGGGGTAGCTCAGTTCTTC
>TRBV7-9|-|TRBJ2-3|few
CASSHRRGTDTQYF
TGTGCCAGCAGTCATAGACGGGGCACAGATACGCAGTATTTT
>TRBV4-1|TRBD1|TRBJ2-5|few
CASSQQGTGGQETQYF
TGCGCCAGCAGCCAACAGGGGACAGGGGGTCAAGAGACCCAGTACTTC
>TRBV19|-|TRBJ2-2|many
CASSDISLANTGELFF
TGTGCCAGTAGCGACATTTCACTAGCGAACACCGGGGAGCTGTTTTTT
>TRBV20-1|TRBD1|TRBJ1-5|-
CSAHSRGQGLPSNQPQHF
TGCAGTGCTCACAGTCGGGGACAGGGACTCCCTAGCAATCAGCCCCAGCATTTT
>TRBV3-1|-|TRBJ1-2|many
CASSHLGTQDGYTF
TGTGCCAGCAGCCACCTAGGGACGCAGGATGGCTACACCTTC
>TRBV5-1|-|TRBJ2-1|few
CASSLGLATTYNEQFF
TGCGCCAGCAGCTTGGGTCTAGCGACAACCTACAATGAGCAGTTCTTC
>TRBV6-2/TRBV6-3|-|TRBJ1-2|few
CASSNPGGGGYGYTF
TGTGCCAGCAGTAACCCAGGCGGAGGAGGCTATGGCTACACCTTC
>TRBV20-1|TRBD2|TRBJ2-7|few
CSALKPGLAGGDYEQYF
TGCAGTGCTCTCAAGCCGGGACTAGCGGGAGGGGACTACGAGCAGTACTTC
>TRBV7-2|TRBD1|TRBJ2-6|few
CASSLGTGWSGANVLTF
TGTGCCAGCAGCTTAGGGACAGGGTGGTCTGGGGCCAACGTCCTGACTTTC
>TRBV7-2|-|TRBJ1-3|few
CASSLGLEGNTIYF
TGTGCCAGCAGCTTGGGGCTGGAGGGAAACACCATATATTTT
>TRBV20-1|-|TRBJ1-1|many
CSASRRGGYTEAFF
TGCAGTGCTAGTCGCCGCGGGGGTTACACTGAAGCTTTCTTT
>TRBV20-1|-|TRBJ2-3|-
CSAREGETQYF
TGCAGTGCTAGAGAGGGAGAAACGCAGTATTTT
>TRBV27|TRBD1|TRBJ1-3|-
CASRKQGNGNTLYF
TGTGCCAGCAGGAAACAGGGGAACGGAAACACCCTATATTTT
>TRBV28|-|TRBJ1-1|-
CASRLTGGFRTEAFF
TGTGCCAGCAGACTGACGGGGGGTTTTCGCACTGAAGCTTTCTTT
>TRBV7-9|-|TRBJ2-5|few
CASSLAGALQETQYF
TGTGCCAGCAGCTTAGCGGGAGCGTTACAAGAGACCCAGTACTTC
>TRBV4-3|TRBD2|TRBJ2-3|many
CASSQSGRAPDTQYF
TGCGCCAGCAGCCAGAGCGGGAGGGCCCCAGATACGCAGTATTTT
>TRBV10-3|-|TRBJ2-7|-
CAISEQFQGEQYF
TGTGCCATCAGTGAACAGTTCCAGGGAGAGCAGTACTTC
>TRBV20-1|TRBD2|TRBJ2-5|few
CSARNLAGGLRETQYF
TGCAGTGCTAGAAATCTAGCGGGGGGGCTCCGAGAGACCCAGTACTTC
>TRBV7-2|-|TRBJ1-5|few
CASSQGTLRGNQPQHF
TGTGCCAGCAGCCAAGGAACATTGAGGGGCAATCAGCCCCAGCATTTT